This T cell receptor beta chain originates from a study of T cell responses to AZD1222 COVID-19 vaccine. Overall study: Samples with a second dose at about 4 or about 12 weeks were pooled together. Findings and caveats of the study: Clonal diversity may have been underestimated, and the donors were mostly white British, with more females than males. Targeting of unmutated variant regions was reportedly seen in nearly half of spike-specific TCRs. No day 14 peak samples; only post-peak repertoires were characterized.

Details on this clone: Its antigen is not known.

Sequencing was performed with immunoSEQ multiplex PCR; in TCRdb, only in-frame clones are kept and a portion is missing. Of over 150,000 clones in the sample, 85% to 90% were seen once. Germline V lookup: CDR1 KGHSH, CDR2 LQKENI. Losses at the gene ends were 2 bases for V and 6 bases for J; bases not matched to a gene: 6. The CDR3 consists of 14 residues. The sequence was collected from an adult in good health. This sequence joins TRBV18 and TRBJ1-2, with TRBD1 identical over 7 bases. Source: peripheral blood, taken on day 0 of AZD1222 vaccination. The CDR3 sequence: CASSPFKGGDGYTF. In nucleotides, the CDR3 is TGTGCCAGCTCACCATTTAAAGGGGGCGATGGCTACACCTTC.